Listed here are 30 T cell receptor beta chains from one sample, sequenced in a study of T cell responses to AZD1222 COVID-19 vaccine. Repertoires were generated with immunoSEQ multiplex PCR, while TCRdb's copy carries only in-frame clones and drops some. The data show some 120,000 clones, about 93% seen once. The sequences come from peripheral blood, collected on day 0 of AZD1222 vaccination. The receptors were gathered from an adult in good health.

This chain links TRBV9 with TRBJ1-5; the match to TRBD1 covers 8 bases. This CDR3 has 15 residues. Germline loops: CDR1 SGDLS, CDR2 YYNGEE. V shed 4 bases, J shed 2 bases, and the junction held 5 bases outside the gene matches. CDR3 amino acids: CASSLSDRGNQPQHF. CDR3 nucleotides: TGTGCCAGCAGCCTATCGGACAGGGGCAATCAGCCCCAGCATTTT. Together with reference TRBV9 and TRBJ1-5, the CDR3 gives the full variable domain: DSGVTQTPKHLITATGQRVTLRCSPRSGDLSVYWYQQSLDQGLQFLIQYYNGEERAKGNILERFSAQQFPDLHSELNLSSLELGDSALYFCASSLSDRGNQPQHFGDGTRLSIL.

The chain employs TRBV27 and TRBJ2-5, with D possibly being TRBD1 (5 bases). CDR1 is MNHEY and CDR2 is SMNVEV in the germline V gene (reference sequence). Trimming stripped 4 bases from V and 7 bases from J, with 10 bases between. CDR3 length: 12 residues. CDR3 residues: CASSSTGGTQYF. DNA of the CDR3: TGTGCCAGCAGTTCAACAGGCGGGACCCAGTACTTC.

This chain uses TRBV21-1 with TRBJ2-2; the table's D call TRBD2 went unverified against the DNA. TRBV21-1 is a recognized pseudogene. CDR3 length: 15 residues. In nucleotides, the CDR3 is TGTGCCAGCAGCAAACCCCCCCAACGGGCCGGGGAGCTGTTTTTT. Its translation: CASSKPPQRAGELFF.

The chain employs TRBV2 and TRBJ1-4; 10 bases agree with TRBD1. The CDR3 length is 19 residues. From germline, CDR1 is SNHLY and CDR2 FYNNEI. After removal of 4 bases from V and 3 bases from J, the junction contained 14 bases not matched to a gene. CDR3 in DNA: TGTGCCAGCAGTGGTCCCGGGACAGGGGTGGTAGTGCCTAATGAAAAACTGTTTTTT. Its protein is CASSGPGTGVVVPNEKLFF.

This clone was recorded once. The rearrangement joins TRBV6-2 or TRBV6-3 to TRBJ2-7; D uncertain. CDR1 and CDR2 (germline): MNHEY, SVGEGT. The CDR3 loop spans 13 amino acids. V lost 4 bases, J lost 3 bases, and 10 bases lay in between. CDR3 residues: CASSSVMDYEQYF. The CDR3 DNA reads TGTGCCAGCAGTTCGGTTATGGACTACGAGCAGTACTTC.

The CDR3 region is CASSSGRPTNEKLFF. The DNA of the CDR3 is TGCGCCAGCAGCTCGGGCAGACCAACTAATGAAAAACTGTTTTTT. The chain uses TRBV5-1 and TRBJ1-4; D remains unclear. V was trimmed by 3 bases and J by 0 bases, leaving 9 bases between them. This CDR3 is built from 15 residues. Germline assignment: CDR1 SGHRS and CDR2 YFSETQ. The whole variable domain, remainder taken from reference TRBV5-1 and TRBJ1-4, is KAGVTQTPRYLIKTRGQQVTLSCSPISGHRSVSWYQQTPGQGLQFLFEYFSETQRNKGNFPGRFSGRQFSNSRSEMNVSTLELGDSALYLCASSSGRPTNEKLFFGSGTQLSVL.

V gene TRBV9 combines with J gene TRBJ2-3; D might be TRBD1 (5 bases). With 0 bases removed from V and 4 bases from J, the gap between germline ends came to 18 bases. Germline loops: CDR1 SGDLS, CDR2 YYNGEE. This CDR3 region has 17 residues. CDR3 sequence: CASSVEWGRVGSDTQYF. DNA of the CDR3: TGTGCCAGCAGCGTAGAGTGGGGCAGGGTAGGGTCAGATACGCAGTATTTT. Combining the CDR3 with reference TRBV9 and TRBJ2-3 gives the whole variable domain DSGVTQTPKHLITATGQRVTLRCSPRSGDLSVYWYQQSLDQGLQFLIQYYNGEERAKGNILERFSAQQFPDLHSELNLSSLELGDSALYFCASSVEWGRVGSDTQYFGPGTRLTVL.

The chain uses TRBV19 and TRBJ1-3, with D tentatively TRBD1 (5 bases). The CDR3 covers 15 residues. Looked up from germline, CDR1 is LNHDA and CDR2 is SQIVND (reference sequence). Trimming removed 7 bases at V and 1 base at J, with 14 bases between. The CDR3: CASNPNRQSGNTIYF. DNA for the CDR3: TGTGCCAGTAACCCCAACCGACAGTCTGGAAACACCATATATTTT.

The chain joins TRBV20-1 to TRBJ1-5; D gene uncertain. Germline V lookup: CDR1 DFQATT, CDR2 SNEGSKA (reference sequence). The V end lost 3 bases, the J end lost 0 bases, and 9 bases lay between the germline ends. CDR3 length: 14 residues. The CDR3 region is CSASSGYSNQPQHF. The DNA of the CDR3 is TGCAGTGCTAGTTCGGGTTATAGCAATCAGCCCCAGCATTTT.

The V gene is TRBV6-5, the J gene TRBJ1-1; 9 nucleotides line up with TRBD1. The germline gives CDR1 MNHEY, CDR2 SVGAGI. V dropped 4 bases and J dropped 3; count of bases not matched to a gene: 6. This CDR3 comprises 15 residues. The CDR3 DNA follows: TGTGCCAGCAGTTCCCGGGACAGGGAGTACACTGAAGCTTTCTTT. It yields the protein CASSSRDREYTEAFF.

V and J are TRBV5-4 and TRBJ1-2; the match to TRBD1 covers 9 bases. Looked up from germline, CDR1 is SGHNT and CDR2 is YYREEE (reference sequence). The CDR3 totals 16 residues. J lost 1 base, V lost 0 bases, and 4 bases had no gene match. Here the CDR3 DNA reads TGTGCCAGCAGCTTGGGGGACAGGGAGTATAACTATGGCTACACCTTC. This translates into CASSLGDREYNYGYTF.

This chain joins TRBV29-1 and TRBJ2-1, with TRBD1 as a possible D gene (6 bases). The V gene's germline CDR1 is SQVTM and CDR2 ANQGSEA. This CDR3 comprises 11 residues. V lost 3 bases to trimming and J lost 7 bases, with 7 bases between them. The CDR3 reads CSVERGNEQFF. CDR3 DNA: TGCAGCGTTGAGAGGGGGAATGAGCAGTTCTTC.

The DNA of the CDR3 is TGTGCCAGCAGTGAGAGTCAGGCGTTGGGAGGCTACACCTTC. It codes for CASSESQALGGYTF. The chain recombines TRBV2 with TRBJ1-2, with D unresolved. This CDR3 contains 14 residues. The germline V and J ends were trimmed by 3 bases and 8 bases, with 16 bases remaining between them. Germline lookup yields CDR1 SNHLY and CDR2 FYNNEI.

V usage is TRBV27 and J usage is TRBJ2-7; 8 bases are a match to TRBD2. Per germline, CDR1 MNHEY and CDR2 SMNVEV (reference sequence). The CDR3 runs to 14 residues. The junction had 12 bases not matched to a gene; V was cut back by 10 bases and J by 4 bases. CDR3 in DNA: TGTGCCACAGCGGCGAGGCGGGAGGCTTACGAGCAGTACTTC. Residues: CATAARREAYEQYF.

J is TRBJ1-5 and V is TRBV7-9; the D is unclear. Germline assignment: CDR1 SEHNR and CDR2 FQNEAQ (reference sequence). V lost 5 bases, J lost 3 bases, and 11 bases lay in between. CDR3 length equals 14 residues. DNA of the CDR3: TGTGCCAGCAGCCCCGAGCGGACCAATCAGCCCCAGCATTTT. Its translation is CASSPERTNQPQHF.

This chain uses TRBV7-2 with TRBJ2-1; 12 bases line up with TRBD2. The junction had 5 bases not matched to a gene; V was cut back by 5 bases and J by 12 bases. The CDR3 covers 13 residues. Germline V gene data show CDR1 as SGHTA and CDR2 as FQGNSA. CDR3 protein: CASSMGLAGTQFF. DNA of the CDR3: TGTGCCAGCAGCATGGGACTAGCGGGTACGCAGTTCTTC.

Only a few counts were recorded for this clone. V is TRBV28 and J is TRBJ2-1; possible D gene TRBD2, 6 bases. V was trimmed by 5 bases and J by 10 bases, leaving 21 bases between them. CDR3 size: 15 residues. CDR1 and CDR2 (germline): MDHEN, SYDVKM. CDR3 residues: CASSSWLATVGEQFF. In DNA, the CDR3 is TGTGCCAGCAGTAGCTGGCTAGCGACAGTGGGGGAGCAGTTCTTC.

V gene TRBV29-1 combines with J gene TRBJ1-2, with a weak D call TRBD1 (5 bases). Germline lookup yields CDR1 SQVTM and CDR2 ANQGSEA. CDR3 length equals 12 residues. V was pared by 2 bases and J by 4 bases, with 8 bases between. The DNA for the CDR3 is TGCAGCGTTGAACAGGGTGGCTATGGCTACACCTTC. Translating it yields CSVEQGGYGYTF.

This clone has a single count. V and J are TRBV5-1 and TRBJ1-4; maybe TRBD1 (5 bases). Trimming stripped 0 bases from V and 2 bases from J, with 5 bases between. In germline, CDR1 is SGHRS, CDR2 YFSETQ. The CDR3 contains 14 residues. The CDR3 protein is CASSLAGTNEKLFF. DNA of the CDR3: TGCGCCAGCAGCTTGGCAGGGACTAATGAAAAACTGTTTTTT.

The CDR3 bases are TGTGCCAGCAGCGGACGGGACTATTACAATGAGCAGTTCTTC. Protein product: CASSGRDYYNEQFF. The chain joins TRBV6-5 to TRBJ2-1, with 7 bases matching TRBD2. Germline CDR1 MNHEY, CDR2 SVGAGI. The junction had 6 bases not matched to a gene; V was cut back by 6 bases and J by 4 bases. The CDR3 totals 14 residues.

The chain links TRBV30 to TRBJ1-2; no reliable D call. The germline V gene has CDR1 GTSNPN and CDR2 SVGIG (reference sequence). V gave up 4 bases and J gave up 5 bases, with 8 bases separating them. There are 11 residues in the CDR3. The chain's CDR3 is CAWNGRYGYTF. CDR3 DNA sequence: TGTGCCTGGAATGGGAGGTATGGCTACACCTTC.

The chain is built from TRBV11-2 and TRBJ2-2; tentative D call: TRBD1 (5 bases). CDR3 length equals 16 residues. The ends were cut back, 2 bases at V and 4 bases at J, with 14 bases in the middle. The germline V gene encodes CDR1 SGHAT and CDR2 FQNNGV. CDR3 amino acids: CASSLSPTGATGELFF. The CDR3 DNA reads as TGTGCCAGCAGCTTAAGCCCGACTGGGGCCACCGGGGAGCTGTTTTTT.

This clone was observed a few times. The chain carries TRBV6-1 and TRBJ1-1; a possible D gene is TRBD1 (5 bases). V was clipped by 3 bases and J by 4 bases, with 9 bases between them. Germline CDR1 reads MNHNS; CDR2 reads SASEGT. This CDR3 contains 13 residues. The CDR3 sequence: CASSERGRTEAFF. CDR3 DNA sequence: TGTGCCAGCAGTGAGCGGGGCCGCACTGAAGCTTTCTTT.

The chain links TRBV2 to TRBJ1-6; 7 bases match TRBD1. Unmatched junction bases numbered 10, after V lost 7 bases and J lost 10 bases. The CDR3 is made up of 14 amino acids. The germline gives CDR1 SNHLY, CDR2 FYNNEI. The CDR3 sequence is CASTEGDSYSPLHF. The CDR3, as DNA: TGTGCCAGCACCGAGGGGGACAGTTACTCACCCCTCCACTTT.

The chain combines TRBV13 with TRBJ1-4; D remains unclear. Germline assignment: CDR1 PRHDT and CDR2 FYEKMQ (reference sequence). V dropped 2 bases and J dropped 8 bases, with 6 bases sitting between them. The CDR3 is 12 amino acids. In nucleotides, the CDR3 is TGTGCCAGCAGCTTAAGGGCCGAAAAACTGTTTTTT. It translates to CASSLRAEKLFF.

This chain's CDR3 is CASSIGWGREKGYTF. CDR3 coding DNA: TGTGCCAGTAGTATCGGGTGGGGGCGCGAAAAGGGCTACACCTTC. The J gene is TRBJ1-2, the V gene TRBV19; D is possibly TRBD1 (6 bases). Germline CDR1 is LNHDA and CDR2 is SQIVND (reference sequence). The CDR3 consists of 15 residues. V lost 3 bases and J 8 bases, leaving 19 bases between the germline ends.

The chain recombines TRBV14 with TRBJ1-3, with D unclear. The CDR3 is 16 residues long. Deletions cut 3 bases from V and 0 bases from J, with 12 bases between. CDR1 SGHDN and CDR2 FVKESK come from the germline V gene. CDR3 DNA: TGTGCCAGCAGCCACCCGACCGCGAGCTCTGGAAACACCATATATTTT. It specifies CASSHPTASSGNTIYF.

J is TRBJ2-4 and V is TRBV5-6, with 8 bases matching TRBD1. Per germline, CDR1 SGHDT and CDR2 YYEEEE. Trimming took 4 bases from V and 7 from J; bases not matched to a gene: 13. The CDR3 extends over 16 amino acids. The CDR3 region has the DNA TGTGCCAGCAGCCCCGGGACAGGCCATGGGGGGAACATTCAGTACTTC. It encodes CASSPGTGHGGNIQYF. Full variable domain (remainder filled in from reference TRBV5-6 and TRBJ2-4): DAGVTQSPTHLIKTRGQQVTLRCSPKSGHDTVSWYQQALGQGPQFIFQYYEEEERQRGNFPDRFSGHQFPNYSSELNVNALLLGDSALYLCASSPGTGHGGNIQYFGAGTRLSVL.

V usage is TRBV7-9 and J usage is TRBJ2-1; a possible D gene is TRBD1 (6 bases). Trimming removed 2 bases from V and 7 bases from J, with 15 bases in between. This CDR3 contains 15 residues. Per the germline V gene, CDR1 is SEHNR and CDR2 is FQNEAQ (reference sequence). CDR3 residues: CASSLSHDRLNEQFF. DNA for the CDR3: TGTGCCAGCAGCTTATCCCACGACAGGCTTAATGAGCAGTTCTTC.

The genes are TRBV6-5 and TRBJ2-3; 7 bases agree with TRBD2. The V gene's germline CDR1 is MNHEY and CDR2 SVGAGI. This CDR3 contains 15 residues. V shed 1 base, J shed 1 base, and the junction held 2 bases outside the gene matches. The CDR3 loop is CASSYYRGGTDTQYF. CDR3 DNA sequence: TGTGCCAGCAGTTACTACCGGGGGGGCACAGATACGCAGTATTTT.